The 14 T cell receptor beta chains given below trace back to one sample, sequenced in a study of control samples from healthy donors and cancer patients. Here immunoSEQ multiplex PCR was the method, and the copy in TCRdb shows in-frame clones only, minus some. This sample has more than 80,000 clones, with approximately 93% found just once. Sequencing was carried out using blood. These TCRs come from a man younger than 35 in good health.

The chain employs TRBV13 and TRBJ2-7; D possibly corresponds to TRBD2 (6 bases). V lost 1 base and J 6 bases, leaving 13 bases between the germline ends. Germline V CDR1 and CDR2: PRHDT, FYEKMQ (reference sequence). The CDR3 is 14 residues long. As DNA, the CDR3 is TGTGCCAGCAGCTTAGCGGGAGCTCCTCGCGAGCAGTACTTC. This translates into CASSLAGAPREQYF.

The chain joins TRBV25-1 to TRBJ1-2; TRBD1 agrees at 8 bases. The CDR3 runs 15 residues. V gave up 4 bases and J gave up 2 bases; unmatched junction bases: 6. Germline loops: CDR1 MGHDK, CDR2 SYGVNS. CDR3 in amino acids: CASSGGAGGNYGYTF. The CDR3 region has the DNA TGTGCCAGCAGTGGGGGCGCAGGGGGCAACTATGGCTACACCTTC.

The CDR3, as DNA: TGTGCTAGTGGTTCCGGACTAGCTAGCACAGATACGCAGTATTTT. The encoded protein is CASGSGLASTDTQYF. The chain employs TRBV12-5 and TRBJ2-3; 8 bases map to TRBD2. The CDR3 loop spans 15 amino acids. Germline lookup yields CDR1 LGHNT and CDR2 FRNRAP. J lost 0 bases, V lost 4 bases, and 3 bases had no gene match.

The gene calls are TRBV19 and TRBJ2-2; 9 bases align to TRBD1. From germline, CDR1 is LNHDA and CDR2 SQIVND (reference sequence). The CDR3 length is 19 residues. Trimming cost V 2 bases and J 6 bases; bases outside gene matches: 16. CDR3 amino acids: CASSIIVQGAVVVPGELFF. The CDR3 DNA reads TGTGCCAGTAGTATAATCGTACAGGGGGCTGTGGTTGTCCCCGGGGAGCTGTTTTTT.

This clone was recorded once. The rearrangement uses TRBV7-8 and TRBJ2-7; unclear D gene. Trimming stripped 2 bases from V and 5 bases from J, with 10 bases between. This CDR3 is built from 13 residues. The V gene's germline CDR1 is SGHVS and CDR2 FQNEAQ. The chain's CDR3 is CASSLNFGHEQYF. In DNA, the CDR3 is TGTGCCAGCAGCTTAAATTTCGGGCACGAGCAGTACTTC. Filled out from reference TRBV7-8 and TRBJ2-7, the complete variable domain reads GAGVSQSPRYKVAKRGQDVALRCDPISGHVSLFWYQQALGQGPEFLTYFQNEAQLDKSGLPSDRFFAERPEGSVSTLKIQRTQQEDSAVYLCASSLNFGHEQYFGPGTRLTVT.

CDR3 sequence reads: CASSVPYTGSNTGELFF. CDR3 DNA sequence: TGTGCCAGCAGCGTACCATACACAGGGTCGAACACCGGGGAGCTGTTTTTT. The rearrangement links TRBV9 to TRBJ2-2, with D possibly TRBD1 on 6 matching bases. The germline V gene encodes CDR1 SGDLS and CDR2 YYNGEE. This CDR3 contains 17 residues. Trimming pared 1 base from V and 0 bases from J, leaving 13 bases between.

This sequence joins TRBV5-1 and TRBJ2-5, with TRBD2 matching over 7 bases. Germline CDR1 is SGHRS and CDR2 is YFSETQ. The CDR3 is 16 residues long. Trimming at V came to 0 bases and at J to 5 bases, leaving 10 bases not matched to a gene. CDR3 DNA: TGCGCCAGCAGCTTGGTTGCCAGGGAGGGCGGGGAGACCCAGTACTTC. Its protein is CASSLVAREGGETQYF.

J is TRBJ2-1 and V is TRBV9; D not resolved. Trimming removed 3 bases at V and 5 bases at J, with 15 bases between. Germline lookup yields CDR1 SGDLS and CDR2 YYNGEE. This CDR3 contains 15 residues. DNA of the CDR3: TGTGCCAGCAGCGCCCTGTCCGGTCTGCACAATGAGCAGTTCTTC. Translated, it gives CASSALSGLHNEQFF.

The chain joins TRBV7-8 to TRBJ2-1; 7 bases align to TRBD2. This CDR3 comprises 16 residues. Germline CDR1 is SGHVS and CDR2 is FQNEAQ. The junction had 15 bases not matched to a gene; V was cut back by 5 bases and J by 8 bases. The CDR3 nucleotides read TGTGCCAGCAGCCCCACCCGCGGGAGAGGATCCGATGAGCAGTTCTTC. This codes for CASSPTRGRGSDEQFF.

This clone came up once. The chain carries TRBV10-1 and TRBJ1-3; 7 positions match TRBD1. Germline CDR1 is WNHNN and CDR2 is SYGVQD (reference sequence). Trimming took 8 bases from V and 0 from J; bases not matched to a gene: 22. The CDR3 consists of 20 residues. CDR3 loop: CASRPQTPGGRPDSGNTIYF. The CDR3 DNA is TGCGCCAGCCGACCTCAGACCCCAGGGGGGAGACCCGACTCTGGAAACACCATATATTTT.

This chain connects TRBV4-3 to TRBJ2-2, with 9 positions matching TRBD2. The V gene's germline CDR1 is LGHNA and CDR2 YSLEER. The CDR3 has 16 residues. V lost 2 bases to trimming and J lost 5 bases; unmatched junction nucleotides: 6. Written as DNA, the CDR3 is TGCGCCAGCAGCCAATACTCCGCGGGAGGGACCGGGGAGCTGTTTTTT. Its protein product is CASSQYSAGGTGELFF.

The chain uses TRBV7-9 and TRBJ2-7; tentatively, D is TRBD1 (5 bases). CDR1 SEHNR and CDR2 FQNEAQ come from the germline V gene (reference sequence). Trimming left V 5 bases short and J 5 bases short, with 13 bases between. The CDR3 is 13 residues long. The CDR3 nucleotides are TGTGCCAGCAGCCCAGGGTTGCACCACGAGCAGTACTTC. Residues: CASSPGLHHEQYF.

The J gene is TRBJ1-5, the V gene TRBV6-5; D might be TRBD1 (5 bases). V was cut by 2 bases and J by 4 bases, with 12 bases left in between. Germline V lookup: CDR1 MNHEY, CDR2 SVGAGI. The CDR3 has 15 amino acids. The CDR3 sequence: CASSYRDAENQPQHF. The CDR3 coding sequence is TGTGCCAGCAGTTACCGGGACGCGGAGAATCAGCCCCAGCATTTT.

The chain combines TRBV5-1 with TRBJ2-1; TRBD2 matches 8 bases. V dropped 5 bases and J dropped 0; count of bases not matched to a gene: 4. This CDR3 is 15 amino acids long. The germline V gene has CDR1 SGHRS and CDR2 YFSETQ. The chain's CDR3 is CASRPSGSSYNEQFF. For the CDR3, the DNA is TGCGCCAGCAGGCCCAGCGGGAGCTCCTACAATGAGCAGTTCTTC.